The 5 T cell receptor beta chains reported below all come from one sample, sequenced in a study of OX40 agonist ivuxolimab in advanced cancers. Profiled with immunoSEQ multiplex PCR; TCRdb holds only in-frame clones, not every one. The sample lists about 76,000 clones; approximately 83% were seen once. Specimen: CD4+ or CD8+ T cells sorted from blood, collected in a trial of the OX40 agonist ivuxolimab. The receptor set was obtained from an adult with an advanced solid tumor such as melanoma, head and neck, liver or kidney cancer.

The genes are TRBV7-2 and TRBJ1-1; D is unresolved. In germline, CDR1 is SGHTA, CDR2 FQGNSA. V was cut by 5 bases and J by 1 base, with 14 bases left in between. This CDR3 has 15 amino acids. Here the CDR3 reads CASSPEGWGNTEAFF. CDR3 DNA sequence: TGTGCCAGCAGCCCGGAGGGCTGGGGGAACACTGAAGCTTTCTTT.

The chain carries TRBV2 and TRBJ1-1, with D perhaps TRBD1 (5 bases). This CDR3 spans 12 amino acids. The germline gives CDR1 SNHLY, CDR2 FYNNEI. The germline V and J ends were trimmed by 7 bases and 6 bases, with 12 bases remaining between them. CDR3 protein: CASTQEKPEAFF. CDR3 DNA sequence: TGTGCCAGCACACAGGAAAAACCTGAAGCTTTCTTT.

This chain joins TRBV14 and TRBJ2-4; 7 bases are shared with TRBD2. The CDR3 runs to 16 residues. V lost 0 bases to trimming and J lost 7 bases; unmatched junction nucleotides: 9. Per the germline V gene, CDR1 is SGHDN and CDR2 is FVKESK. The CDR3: CASSQDLGGGRNIQYF. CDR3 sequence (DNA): TGTGCCAGCAGCCAAGATCTTGGGGGGGGTAGGAACATTCAGTACTTC.

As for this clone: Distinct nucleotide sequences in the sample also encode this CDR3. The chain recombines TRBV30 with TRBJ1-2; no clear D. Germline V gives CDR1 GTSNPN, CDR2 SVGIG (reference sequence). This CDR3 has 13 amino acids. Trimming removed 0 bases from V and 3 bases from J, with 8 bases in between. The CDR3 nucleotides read TGTGCCTGGAGTGTGGGGAGGGACTATGGCTACACCTTC. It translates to CAWSVGRDYGYTF.

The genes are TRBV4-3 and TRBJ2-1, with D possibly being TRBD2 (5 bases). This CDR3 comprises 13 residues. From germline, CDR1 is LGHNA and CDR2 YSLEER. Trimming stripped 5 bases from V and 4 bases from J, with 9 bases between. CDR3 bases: TGCGCCAGCAGCAACCGGGGTTACAATGAGCAGTTCTTC. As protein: CASSNRGYNEQFF.